The 10 T cell receptor beta chains given below trace back to one sample, sequenced in a study of blood T cell repertoires in COVID-19. The table came from immunoSEQ multiplex PCR; TCRdb's copy has only in-frame clones and leaves some out. The sample has some 350,000 clones, roughly nine tenths seen once. The sample comprised PBMCs or T cells enriched from blood (not recorded which). The receptors were gathered from a woman aged 25 to 45 who had recovered from COVID-19.

The gene calls are TRBV5-1 and TRBJ1-1, with D possibly matching TRBD1 (5 bases). The ends were cut back, 0 bases at V and 3 bases at J, with 9 bases in the middle. CDR1 and CDR2 (germline): SGHRS, YFSETQ. The CDR3 covers 14 residues. As DNA, the CDR3 is TGCGCCAGCAGCTTGGCCCCGGGGGACACTGAAGCTTTCTTT. Protein sequence: CASSLAPGDTEAFF.

Only one count was recorded for this clone. The chain employs TRBV5-1 and TRBJ2-7; a possible D gene is TRBD2 (5 bases). Deletions cut 6 bases from V and 1 base from J, with 14 bases between. There are 14 residues in the CDR3. Germline CDR1 reads SGHRS; CDR2 reads YFSETQ. The CDR3 protein is CASTPSRDSYEQYF. The CDR3 DNA reads as TGCGCCAGCACCCCCTCGAGGGATTCCTACGAGCAGTACTTC.

The rearrangement joins TRBV12-3 or TRBV12-4 to TRBJ1-2; tentatively, D is TRBD1 (5 bases). The CDR3 spans 13 residues. Trimming left V 1 base short and J 8 bases short, with 11 bases between. The CDR3 coding sequence is TGTGCCAGCAGTTTAGTTGCAGGGCGGGGCTACACCTTC. Residues: CASSLVAGRGYTF.

The chain combines TRBV27 with TRBJ1-3; maybe TRBD1 (6 bases). V lost 5 bases and J 0 bases, leaving 11 bases between the germline ends. This CDR3 has 15 residues. From germline, CDR1 is MNHEY and CDR2 SMNVEV (reference sequence). Written as DNA, the CDR3 is TGTGCCAGCAGTGACAGGTTCCTCTCTGGAAACACCATATATTTT. Residues: CASSDRFLSGNTIYF.

CDR3 nucleotides: TGCAGCGGTGGGGGACAGGGAAATGGCTACACCTTC. Protein product: CSGGGQGNGYTF. The chain has TRBV29-1 and TRBJ1-2, with 9 bases lining up with TRBD1. The CDR3 has 12 amino acids. Germline loops: CDR1 SQVTM, CDR2 ANQGSEA. The V and J ends lost 7 bases and 6 bases, in that order; junction bases with no gene match: 6.

This sequence joins TRBV29-1 and TRBJ1-1; D gene uncertain. This CDR3 contains 14 residues. Germline assignment: CDR1 SQVTM and CDR2 ANQGSEA. The V gene lost 7 bases and the J gene lost 1 base, with 16 bases spanning the gap. The CDR3 is CSANPRLSNTEAFF. CDR3 in DNA: TGCAGCGCAAACCCCCGACTGTCGAACACTGAAGCTTTCTTT.

The gene calls are TRBV3-1 (or the pseudogene TRBV3-2) and TRBJ1-6; D not certain. This CDR3 is 13 amino acids long. V was clipped by 10 bases and J by 9 bases, with 16 bases between them. Germline V gives CDR1 LGHDT, CDR2 YNNKEL (reference sequence). CDR3 nucleotides: TGTGCCACCAACTCCGTCCCCGGTTCACCCCTCCACTTT. As protein: CATNSVPGSPLHF.

The chain combines TRBV19 with TRBJ2-5, with 7 bases identical to TRBD1. Germline V gene lookup returns CDR1 LNHDA and CDR2 SQIVND (reference sequence). V dropped 4 bases and J dropped 4; count of bases not matched to a gene: 6. CDR3 size: 14 residues. CDR3 protein: CASSTRSGGETQYF. Written as DNA, the CDR3 is TGTGCCAGTAGTACTCGATCAGGGGGAGAGACCCAGTACTTC.

The J gene is TRBJ1-5, the V gene TRBV6-5; D not certain. This CDR3 is 13 amino acids long. Germline V gives CDR1 MNHEY, CDR2 SVGAGI. V shed 6 bases and J shed 6 bases, with 12 bases lying between them. This chain's CDR3 is CASRTGWSQPQHF. CDR3 bases: TGTGCCAGCAGGACGGGGTGGAGTCAGCCCCAGCATTTT.

The gene calls are TRBV5-6 and TRBJ2-7, with TRBD2 identical over 8 bases. Looked up from germline, CDR1 is SGHDT and CDR2 is YYEEEE. This CDR3 contains 14 residues. V shed 4 bases, J shed 1 base, and the junction held 4 bases outside the gene matches. The CDR3 sequence is CASSPGLESYEQYF. The DNA of the CDR3 is TGTGCCAGCAGCCCGGGACTAGAGTCCTACGAGCAGTACTTC.